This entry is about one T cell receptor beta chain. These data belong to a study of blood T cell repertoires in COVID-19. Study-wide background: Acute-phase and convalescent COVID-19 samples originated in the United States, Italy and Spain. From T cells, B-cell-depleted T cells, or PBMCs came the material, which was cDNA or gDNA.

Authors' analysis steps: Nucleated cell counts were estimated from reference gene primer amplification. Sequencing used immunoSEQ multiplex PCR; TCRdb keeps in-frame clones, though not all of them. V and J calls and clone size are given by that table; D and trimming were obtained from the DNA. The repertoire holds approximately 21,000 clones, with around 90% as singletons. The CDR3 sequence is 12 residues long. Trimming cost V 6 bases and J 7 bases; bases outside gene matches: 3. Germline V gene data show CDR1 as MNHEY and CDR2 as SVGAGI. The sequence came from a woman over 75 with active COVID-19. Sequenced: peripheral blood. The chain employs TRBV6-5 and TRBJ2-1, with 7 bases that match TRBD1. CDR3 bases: TGTGCCAGCAGAGGGACAGCGAATGAGCAGTTCTTC. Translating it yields CASRGTANEQFF.